The entry that follows covers one TCR beta chain sequence. Its antigen is still unknown. At least one anti-epileptic drug was given before surgery. V gave up 4 bases and J gave up 2 bases, with 12 bases separating them. Per the germline V gene, CDR1 is LNHDA and CDR2 is SQIVND (reference sequence). The CDR3 has 14 amino acids. The sample belongs to a study of brain T cells in children with intractable seizures. Produced via immunoSEQ multiplex PCR; TCRdb's table is partial and in-frame only. The sample holds 50,000 to 80,000 clones, about 96% seen once. Study outcomes and limitations: Only CDR3 sequence similarity suggested viral specificity, without known HCMV serostatus. Clones missing pre-surgery may reflect undersampling of that blood sample.

This sequence joins TRBV19 and TRBJ2-7, with no clear D. The sequence was collected from a boy under three years old with focal cortical dysplasia and intractable seizures. Sequenced material: peripheral blood, taken at surgery. The CDR3 spells CASSTGDVTYEQYF. The CDR3 nucleotides read TGTGCCAGTAGTACCGGCGACGTAACCTACGAGCAGTACTTC.